The clone carrying this TCR beta chain was observed many times. The antigen remains undetermined. The sample belongs to a study of T cell responses to AZD1222 COVID-19 vaccine. The study, taken as a whole, reports: Unmutated variant regions are reportedly targeted by nearly half of spike-specific TCRs. Donor demographics were predominantly white British with a female majority; clonal diversity may be underestimated.

Per germline, CDR1 LGHDT and CDR2 YNNKEL (reference sequence). CDR3 length: 13 amino acids. The V and J ends lost 4 bases and 6 bases respectively, with 9 bases between them. Using immunoSEQ multiplex PCR, the repertoire was profiled, and TCRdb retains in-frame clones only, with some absent. The table lists nearly 80,000 clones, 80% of them singletons. The rearrangement links TRBV3-1 (or the pseudogene TRBV3-2) to TRBJ1-4; D is undetermined. This material consisted of peripheral blood, taken on day 0 of AZD1222 vaccination. This TCR derives from an adult in good health. In nucleotides, the CDR3 is TGTGCCAGCAGCCTAGGTTTGGATGAAAAACTGTTTTTT. Translation: CASSLGLDEKLFF.